This T cell receptor (beta chain) was profiled in a study of PD-1 blockade in mismatch repair-deficient tumors. Libraries were prepared by immunoSEQ multiplex PCR; TCRdb keeps only in-frame clonotypes and omits some of them. The table records about 130,000 clones, almost 90% of them present only once. Per germline, CDR1 MNHEY and CDR2 SMNVEV (reference sequence). V was pared by 0 bases and J by 5 bases, with 10 bases between. CDR3 size: 15 residues. All patients were mismatch repair deficient, assessed by either PCR or immunohistochemistry. TCR sequencing covered a few patients who responded to pembrolizumab. About this clone itself: Its antigen remains unidentified.

The study's findings and limits: Tumor-resident clones, often undetectable pretreatment in blood, expanded then contracted after pembrolizumab.

The chain carries TRBV27 and TRBJ2-2; D gene uncertain. The starting material was peripheral blood, obtained approximately 69 weeks after starting pembrolizumab. The clonotype was recovered from an adult with mismatch repair-deficient cancer. CDR3 loop: CASSLSAWKTGELFF. The CDR3 region has the DNA TGTGCCAGCAGTTTATCAGCCTGGAAGACCGGGGAGCTGTTTTTT.